A single T cell receptor (beta chain) is shown here with its context. No antigen is known for it. The assay was immunoSEQ multiplex PCR, and TCRdb's table has in-frame clones only and misses some. The data hold tens of thousands of clones, with 81% observed a single time. The V and J ends lost 0 bases and 0 bases respectively, with 15 bases between them. Per germline, CDR1 SGHTA and CDR2 FQGNSA. CDR3 size: 18 residues. These data belong to a study of T cells in localized non-small cell lung cancer. Study-level results: In adjacent lung, a median roughly 62 of the top 100 tumor clones were found. Multi-region tumor sequencing was not done, so intratumor heterogeneity could not be excluded.

The sequence was obtained from a male donor at least 60 years old with stage II lung adenocarcinoma. V is TRBV7-2 and J is TRBJ2-1; D might be TRBD1 (6 bases). The starting material was peripheral blood mononuclear cells, obtained before any cancer treatment. CDR3 in DNA: TGTGCCAGCAGCTTAGCGATACCCGGACAGAGCTCCTACAATGAGCAGTTCTTC. It codes for CASSLAIPGQSSYNEQFF.